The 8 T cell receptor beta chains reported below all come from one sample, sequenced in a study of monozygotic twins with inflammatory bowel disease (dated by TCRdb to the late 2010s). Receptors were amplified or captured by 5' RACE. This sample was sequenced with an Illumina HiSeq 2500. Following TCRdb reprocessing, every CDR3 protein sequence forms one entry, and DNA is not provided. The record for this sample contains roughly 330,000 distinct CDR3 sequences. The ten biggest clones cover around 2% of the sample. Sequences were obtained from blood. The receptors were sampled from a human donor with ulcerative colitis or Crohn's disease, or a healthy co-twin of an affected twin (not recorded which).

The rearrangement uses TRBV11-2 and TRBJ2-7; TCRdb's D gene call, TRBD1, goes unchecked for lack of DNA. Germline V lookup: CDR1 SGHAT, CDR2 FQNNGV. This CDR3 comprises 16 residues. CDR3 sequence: CASSLGSLSEVYEQYF.

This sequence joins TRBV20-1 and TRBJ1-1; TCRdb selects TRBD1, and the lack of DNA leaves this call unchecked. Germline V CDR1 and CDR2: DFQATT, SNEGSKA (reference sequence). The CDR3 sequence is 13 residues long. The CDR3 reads CSARGQGFGEAFF.

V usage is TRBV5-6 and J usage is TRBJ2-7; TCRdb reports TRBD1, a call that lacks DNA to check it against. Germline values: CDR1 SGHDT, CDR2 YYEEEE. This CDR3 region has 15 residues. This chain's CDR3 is CASSLGPGQVYEQYF.

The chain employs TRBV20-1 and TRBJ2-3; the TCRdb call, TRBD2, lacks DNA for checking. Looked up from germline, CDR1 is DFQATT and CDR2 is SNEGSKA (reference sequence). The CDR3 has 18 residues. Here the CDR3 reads CSAGGGTSGGGSTDTQYF.

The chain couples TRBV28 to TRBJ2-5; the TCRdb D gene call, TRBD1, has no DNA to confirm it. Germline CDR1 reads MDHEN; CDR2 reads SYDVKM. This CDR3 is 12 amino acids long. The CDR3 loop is CASSATGETQYF.

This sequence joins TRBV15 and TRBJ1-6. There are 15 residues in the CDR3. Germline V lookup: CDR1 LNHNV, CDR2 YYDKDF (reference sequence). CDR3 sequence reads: CATSRGAAYNSPLHF. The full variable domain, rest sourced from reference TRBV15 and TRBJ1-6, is DAMVIQNPRYQVTQFGKPVTLSCSQTLNHNVMYWYQQKSSQAPKLLFHYYDKDFNNEADTPDNFQSRRPNTSFCFLDIRSPGLGDTAMYLCATSRGAAYNSPLHFGNGTRLTVT.

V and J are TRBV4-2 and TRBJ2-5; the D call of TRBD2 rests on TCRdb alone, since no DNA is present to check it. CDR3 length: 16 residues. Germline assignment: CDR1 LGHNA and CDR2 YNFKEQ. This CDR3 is CASSQVMTSGQETQYF.

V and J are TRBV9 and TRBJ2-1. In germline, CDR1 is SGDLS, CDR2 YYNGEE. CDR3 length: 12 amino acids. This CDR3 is CASSPHSGEQFF.